One sample yielded the 26 T cell receptor beta chains listed below, sequenced in a study of blood T cell repertoires in COVID-19. Assay: immunoSEQ multiplex PCR; the TCRdb copy retains only in-frame clones and omits some. The sample carries 110,000 to 150,000 clones, around four fifths recorded once. Sequencing was done on a sample of peripheral blood. Every receptor here comes from a woman aged 80 or older with acute or convalescent COVID-19.

The V gene is TRBV5-1, the J gene TRBJ1-4, with D perhaps matching TRBD1 (5 bases). The germline V gene has CDR1 SGHRS and CDR2 YFSETQ. This CDR3 is built from 15 residues. The ends were cut back, 3 bases at V and 2 bases at J, with 11 bases in the middle. The CDR3 DNA follows: TGCGCCAGCAGCTCGGGAGGGACCACTAATGAAAAACTGTTTTTT. Translated: CASSSGGTTNEKLFF.

The genes are TRBV30 and TRBJ2-5; 10 bases match TRBD1. The CDR3 covers 14 residues. V shed 7 bases, J shed 5 bases, and the junction held 10 bases outside the gene matches. Germline V gene sequence: CDR1 GTSNPN, CDR2 SVGIG (reference sequence). DNA of the CDR3: TGTGCCTCGTCCGACAGGGGGCGTGGGGAGACCCAGTACTTC. The encoded protein is CASSDRGRGETQYF.

The chain recombines TRBV5-1 with TRBJ1-3, with D possibly matching TRBD1 (5 bases). V gave up 4 bases and J gave up 0 bases, with 14 bases separating them. This CDR3 has 16 residues. Looked up from germline, CDR1 is SGHRS and CDR2 is YFSETQ. The CDR3 loop reads CASSTNPGISGNTIYF. CDR3 DNA: TGCGCCAGCAGCACGAACCCAGGGATCTCTGGAAACACCATATATTTT.

The J gene is TRBJ2-5, the V gene TRBV5-6; 10 nucleotides match TRBD2. CDR1 is SGHDT and CDR2 is YYEEEE in the germline V gene. The CDR3 contains 17 residues. The J segment lost 2 bases and the V segment lost 0 bases, leaving 7 bases of the junction unmatched. Here the CDR3 reads CASSLAWTSGIQETQYF. The CDR3 region has the DNA TGTGCCAGCAGCTTGGCCTGGACTAGCGGAATTCAAGAGACCCAGTACTTC. Full variable domain (rest looked up from reference TRBV5-6 and TRBJ2-5): DAGVTQSPTHLIKTRGQQVTLRCSPKSGHDTVSWYQQALGQGPQFIFQYYEEEERQRGNFPDRFSGHQFPNYSSELNVNALLLGDSALYLCASSLAWTSGIQETQYFGPGTRLLVL.

This clone was seen only a few times. The chain is built from TRBV18 and TRBJ1-3; TRBD1 matches at 10 bases. V lost 3 bases and J lost 4; bases outside the gene matches: 9. This CDR3 has 17 amino acids. Germline CDR1 is KGHSH and CDR2 is LQKENI. In DNA, the CDR3 is TGTGCCAGCTCACCGGGACAGGGGTTTGGATTCGGAAACACCATATATTTT. Amino acid sequence: CASSPGQGFGFGNTIYF.

The rearrangement uses TRBV6-5 and TRBJ2-5; 10 bases agree with TRBD1. The CDR3 is 16 amino acids. Germline V gene sequence: CDR1 MNHEY, CDR2 SVGAGI. The V segment lost 0 bases and the J segment 4 bases; nucleotides outside the gene matches: 5. The CDR3 bases are TGTGCCAGCAGTTACTCGGGACAGGGGCGGGGAGAGACCCAGTACTTC. Its protein product is CASSYSGQGRGETQYF.

The CDR3 coding sequence is TGTGCCATCAGCCGGGACAGGGGGGCTACGAATTCACCCCTCCACTTT. Amino acids: CAISRDRGATNSPLHF. The chain uses TRBV10-3 and TRBJ1-6, with 11 bases fitting TRBD1. Trimming at V came to 6 bases and at J to 7 bases, leaving 8 bases not matched to a gene. The CDR3 loop spans 16 amino acids. Germline V gives CDR1 ENHRY, CDR2 SYGVKD.

This chain joins TRBV5-1 and TRBJ2-3; 13 bases line up with TRBD2. Germline values: CDR1 SGHRS, CDR2 YFSETQ. Germline trimming cut 0 bases from V and 9 bases from J; bases unmatched to any gene: 7. This CDR3 is built from 16 residues. The CDR3 region is CASSLVLAGGPGTQYF. In DNA form, the CDR3 reads TGCGCCAGCAGCTTGGTACTAGCGGGGGGGCCTGGAACGCAGTATTTT.

V is TRBV28 and J is TRBJ1-2; TRBD1 is a possible D gene (6 bases). CDR1 MDHEN and CDR2 SYDVKM come from the germline V gene. Trimming stripped 6 bases from V and 8 bases from J, with 16 bases between. This CDR3 is built from 13 residues. In DNA form, the CDR3 reads TGTGCCAGCAGCGAATTACAGGGTCGGGGCTACACCTTC. Its translation: CASSELQGRGYTF.

The chain recombines TRBV6-2 or TRBV6-3 with TRBJ2-7; no clear D gene. The germline V gene encodes CDR1 MNHEY and CDR2 SVGEGT. This CDR3 is 10 amino acids long. V was shortened by 4 bases and J by 6 bases, with 4 bases between the two germline ends. CDR3 bases: TGTGCCAGCAGTTCGGGCGAGCAGTACTTC. Its translation: CASSSGEQYF.

The V and J genes are TRBV5-6 and TRBJ2-5; 8 bases fit TRBD1. Germline CDR1 reads SGHDT; CDR2 reads YYEEEE. The CDR3 has 14 amino acids. V lost 4 bases, J lost 5 bases, and 7 bases stayed unmatched. The CDR3 loop reads CASSLRGLGETQYF. The CDR3 bases are TGTGCCAGCAGCCTCAGGGGGCTGGGGGAGACCCAGTACTTC.

On this clone itself: At one end the junction does not follow the germline gene, possibly because of a read error. The chain combines TRBV27 with TRBJ2-2; 12 positions agree with TRBD1. The length of the CDR3 is 14 residues. CDR1 and CDR2 (germline): MNHEY, SMNVEV (reference sequence). CDR3 sequence reads: CACRDRGLGGELFF. The CDR3 DNA reads as TGTGCCTGCAGGGACAGGGGGCTGGGCGGGGAGCTGTTTTTT.

The chain recombines TRBV20-1 with TRBJ2-7; no clear D gene. This CDR3 region has 15 residues. V was trimmed by 3 bases and J by 4 bases, leaving 19 bases between them. Germline V gene data show CDR1 as DFQATT and CDR2 as SNEGSKA (reference sequence). CDR3 coding DNA: TGCAGTGCTAGTCGAGCCGTCCGCGGCCCATACGAGCAGTACTTC. Translated, it gives CSASRAVRGPYEQYF.

CDR3 loop: CASSQGVQRGPYNEQFF. The DNA for the CDR3 is TGCGCCAGCAGCCAAGGCGTCCAGCGGGGGCCTTACAATGAGCAGTTCTTC. V is TRBV4-1 and J is TRBJ2-1, with TRBD2 identical over 8 bases. Losses at the gene ends were 1 base for V and 4 bases for J; bases not matched to a gene: 9. CDR3 size: 17 residues. CDR1 is MGHRA, CDR2 YSYEKL, per germline.

The chain employs TRBV7-9 and TRBJ1-2; 9 positions match TRBD1. Germline CDR1 reads SEHNR; CDR2 reads FQNEAQ (reference sequence). This CDR3 contains 15 residues. After removal of 1 base from V and 6 bases from J, the junction contained 6 bases not matched to a gene. CDR3: CASSLGTGASDGYTF. DNA of the CDR3: TGTGCCAGCAGCTTAGGGACAGGGGCCTCGGATGGCTACACCTTC.

The chain employs TRBV21-1 and TRBJ1-5. TRBV21-1 is tagged as a pseudogene. This CDR3 region has 18 residues. CDR3 protein: CASSTTARGFLSNQPQHF. The DNA for the CDR3 is TGTGCCAGCAGCACCACCGCCCGGGGTTTCCTTAGCAATCAGCCCCAGCATTTT.

The V call is TRBV30, the J call TRBJ2-5, with a weak D call TRBD1 (6 bases). Germline V gene sequence: CDR1 GTSNPN, CDR2 SVGIG (reference sequence). CDR3 length: 15 residues. Trimming pared 4 bases from V and 5 bases from J, leaving 20 bases between. CDR3 region: CAWNLNRVWGETQYF. The CDR3 nucleotides are TGTGCCTGGAATCTAAACAGGGTATGGGGTGAGACCCAGTACTTC.

This CDR3 reads CASSRIGGRLNTEAFF. The CDR3 coding sequence is TGTGCCAGTAGCAGGATCGGGGGGCGTCTGAACACTGAAGCTTTCTTT. The chain is built from TRBV19 and TRBJ1-1, with D possibly matching TRBD1 (6 bases). Per the germline V gene, CDR1 is LNHDA and CDR2 is SQIVND (reference sequence). The CDR3 has 16 residues. V lost 6 bases and J 0 bases, leaving 17 bases between the germline ends.

The J gene is TRBJ1-1, the V gene TRBV6-6; perhaps TRBD1 as D (6 bases). The CDR3 is made up of 16 amino acids. V lost 2 bases and J lost 7, with 20 bases in between. Germline V gives CDR1 MNHNY, CDR2 SVGAGI (reference sequence). Written as DNA, the CDR3 is TGTGCCAGCAGTTACCGGGGGGCGATCTGGGATTATGAAGCTTTCTTT. Translating gives CASSYRGAIWDYEAFF.

This clone was seen a few times. The chain uses TRBV11-2 and TRBJ2-1; D perhaps matches TRBD1 (6 bases). Germline values: CDR1 SGHAT, CDR2 FQNNGV. The CDR3 extends over 16 amino acids. The V and J ends lost 3 bases and 4 bases respectively, with 16 bases between them. The CDR3 is CASSFRGSGFYNEQFF. The CDR3 nucleotides read TGTGCCAGCAGCTTTAGGGGGTCAGGGTTTTACAATGAGCAGTTCTTC. Combining the CDR3 with reference TRBV11-2 and TRBJ2-1 gives the whole variable domain EAGVAQSPRYKIIEKRQSVAFWCNPISGHATLYWYQQILGQGPKLLIQFQNNGVVDDSQLPKDRFSAERLKGVDSTLKIQPAKLEDSAVYLCASSFRGSGFYNEQFFGPGTRLTVL.

The chain has TRBV19 and TRBJ2-3; 8 bases are shared with TRBD2. V was clipped by 7 bases and J by 5 bases; unmatched bases: 8. Looked up from germline, CDR1 is LNHDA and CDR2 is SQIVND (reference sequence). The CDR3 spans 14 residues. In DNA form, the CDR3 reads TGTGCCAGTAAACCGGGAGGGCGGGGAGATACGCAGTATTTT. This encodes CASKPGGRGDTQYF.

The chain joins TRBV28 to TRBJ2-3, with 9 bases fitting TRBD1. Germline assignment: CDR1 MDHEN and CDR2 SYDVKM. This CDR3 has 19 amino acids. V was clipped by 5 bases and J by 4 bases; unmatched bases: 19. The CDR3 bases are TGTGCCAGCAGTGACGTTCCGGGACAGGGTGCTCGTACTCCAGATACGCAGTATTTT. Encoded protein: CASSDVPGQGARTPDTQYF.

The chain links TRBV7-8 to TRBJ2-7; D is perhaps TRBD2 (6 bases). The CDR3 contains 14 residues. Trimming left V 0 bases short and J 2 bases short, with 8 bases between. In germline, CDR1 is SGHVS, CDR2 FQNEAQ. Here the CDR3 DNA reads TGTGCCAGCAGCTTAGCCGGACTAACCTACGAGCAGTACTTC. This sequence encodes CASSLAGLTYEQYF.

This clone has just a few counts. This chain links TRBV27 with TRBJ2-7; 8 bases line up with TRBD2. The CDR3 length is 15 residues. Germline CDR1 reads MNHEY; CDR2 reads SMNVEV (reference sequence). Unmatched junction bases numbered 9, after V lost 6 bases and J lost 2 bases. The DNA for the CDR3 is TGTGCCAGCAGGCCTGGCGGGAGGCCCACCTACGAGCAGTACTTC. This gives the protein CASRPGGRPTYEQYF.

This clone has just one count. The chain is built from TRBV4-1 and TRBJ2-2, with TRBD2 matching over 14 bases. V shed 0 bases and J 7 bases; nucleotides not matched to a gene: 10. This CDR3 contains 19 residues. Per the germline V gene, CDR1 is MGHRA and CDR2 is YSYEKL. The CDR3: CASSQEARLAGGLIGELFF. CDR3 DNA sequence: TGCGCCAGCAGCCAAGAAGCGAGACTAGCGGGAGGGTTGATCGGGGAGCTGTTTTTT.

This chain connects TRBV7-2 to TRBJ2-2; D not resolved. V was shortened by 5 bases and J by 7 bases, with 8 bases between the two germline ends. The CDR3 contains 12 residues. CDR1 and CDR2 from the germline V gene are SGHTA and FQGNSA. The CDR3 coding sequence is TGTGCCAGCAGCCCCCCCGGCGGGGAGCTGTTTTTT. Its protein is CASSPPGGELFF.